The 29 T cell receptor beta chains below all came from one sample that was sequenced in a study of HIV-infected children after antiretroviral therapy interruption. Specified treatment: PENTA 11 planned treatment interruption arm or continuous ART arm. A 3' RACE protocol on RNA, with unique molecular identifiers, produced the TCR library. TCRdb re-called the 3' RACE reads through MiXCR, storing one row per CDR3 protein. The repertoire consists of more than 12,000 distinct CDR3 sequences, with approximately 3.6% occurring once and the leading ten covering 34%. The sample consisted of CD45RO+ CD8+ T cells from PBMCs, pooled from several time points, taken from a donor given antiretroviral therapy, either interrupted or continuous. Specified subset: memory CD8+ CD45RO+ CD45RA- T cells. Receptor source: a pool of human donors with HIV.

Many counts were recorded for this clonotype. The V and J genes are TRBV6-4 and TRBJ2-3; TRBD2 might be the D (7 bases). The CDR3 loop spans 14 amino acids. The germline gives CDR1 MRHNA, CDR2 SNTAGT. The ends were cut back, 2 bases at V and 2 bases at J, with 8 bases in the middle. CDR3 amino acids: CASSDGGATDTQYF. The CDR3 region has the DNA TGTGCCAGCAGTGACGGGGGGGCCACAGATACGCAGTATTTT.

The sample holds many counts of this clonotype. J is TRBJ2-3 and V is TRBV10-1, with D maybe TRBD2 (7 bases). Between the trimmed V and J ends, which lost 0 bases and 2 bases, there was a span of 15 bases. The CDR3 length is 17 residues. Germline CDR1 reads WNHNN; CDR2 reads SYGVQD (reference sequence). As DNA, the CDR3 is TGCGCCAGCAGTGAGTCGTTCTGGGGGGGCATCACAGATACGCAGTATTTT. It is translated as CASSESFWGGITDTQYF.

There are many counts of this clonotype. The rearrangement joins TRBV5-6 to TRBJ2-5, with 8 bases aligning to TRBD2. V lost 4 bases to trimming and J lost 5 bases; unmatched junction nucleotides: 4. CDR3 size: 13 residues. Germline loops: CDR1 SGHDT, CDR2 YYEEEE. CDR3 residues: CASSTTSVETQYF. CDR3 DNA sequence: TGTGCCAGCAGCACGACTAGCGTGGAGACCCAGTACTTC.

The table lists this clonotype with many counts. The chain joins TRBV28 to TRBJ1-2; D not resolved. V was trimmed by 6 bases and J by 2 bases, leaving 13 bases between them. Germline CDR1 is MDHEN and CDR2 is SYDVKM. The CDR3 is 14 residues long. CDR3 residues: CASRLSDENYGYTF. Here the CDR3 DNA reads TGTGCCAGCAGGCTAAGCGACGAAAACTATGGCTACACCTTC.

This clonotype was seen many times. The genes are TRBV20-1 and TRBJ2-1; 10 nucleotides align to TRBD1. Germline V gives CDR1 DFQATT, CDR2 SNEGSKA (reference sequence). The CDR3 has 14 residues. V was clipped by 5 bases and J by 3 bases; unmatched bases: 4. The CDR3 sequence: CSAPGTGDYNEQFF. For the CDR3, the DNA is TGCAGTGCTCCCGGGACAGGGGACTACAATGAGCAGTTCTTC.

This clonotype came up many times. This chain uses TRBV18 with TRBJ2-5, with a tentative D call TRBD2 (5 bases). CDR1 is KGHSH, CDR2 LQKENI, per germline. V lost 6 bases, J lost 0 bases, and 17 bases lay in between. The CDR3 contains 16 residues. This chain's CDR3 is CASSPRVRRYQETQYF. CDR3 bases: TGTGCCAGCTCCCCGAGGGTGCGGAGGTACCAAGAGACCCAGTACTTC.

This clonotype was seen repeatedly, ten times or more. CDR3 DNA sequence: TGTGCCAGCAGTTTTCCCCTAGCTTCCTACGAGCAGTACTTC. Its translation: CASSFPLASYEQYF. The rearrangement joins TRBV28 to TRBJ2-7, with D perhaps matching TRBD2 (5 bases). The CDR3 loop spans 14 amino acids. CDR1 is MDHEN and CDR2 is SYDVKM in the germline V gene. V was trimmed by 3 bases and J by 1 base, leaving 10 bases between them.

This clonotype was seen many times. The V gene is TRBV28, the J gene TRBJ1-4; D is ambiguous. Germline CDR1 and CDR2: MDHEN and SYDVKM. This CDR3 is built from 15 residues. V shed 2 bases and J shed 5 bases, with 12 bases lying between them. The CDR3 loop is CASSLVAPGNEKLFF. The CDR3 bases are TGTGCCAGCAGTTTAGTCGCGCCAGGAAATGAAAAACTGTTTTTT. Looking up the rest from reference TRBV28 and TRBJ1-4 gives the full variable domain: DVKVTQSSRYLVKRTGEKVFLECVQDMDHENMFWYRQDPGLGLRLIYFSYDVKMKEKGDIPEGYSVSREKKERFSLILESASTNQTSMYLCASSLVAPGNEKLFFGSGTQLSVL.

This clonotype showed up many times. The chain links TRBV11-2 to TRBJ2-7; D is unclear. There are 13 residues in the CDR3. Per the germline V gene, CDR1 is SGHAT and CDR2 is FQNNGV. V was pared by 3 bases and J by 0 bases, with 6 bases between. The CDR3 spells CASSLAPSYEQYF. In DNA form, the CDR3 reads TGTGCCAGCAGCTTGGCCCCCTCCTACGAGCAGTACTTC.

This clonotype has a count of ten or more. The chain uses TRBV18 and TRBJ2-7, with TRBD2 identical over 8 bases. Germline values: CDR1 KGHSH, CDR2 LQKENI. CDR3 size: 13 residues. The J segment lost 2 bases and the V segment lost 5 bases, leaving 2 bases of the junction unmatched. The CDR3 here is CASSAGRAYEQYF. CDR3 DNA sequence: TGTGCCAGCTCAGCCGGGAGGGCCTACGAGCAGTACTTC.

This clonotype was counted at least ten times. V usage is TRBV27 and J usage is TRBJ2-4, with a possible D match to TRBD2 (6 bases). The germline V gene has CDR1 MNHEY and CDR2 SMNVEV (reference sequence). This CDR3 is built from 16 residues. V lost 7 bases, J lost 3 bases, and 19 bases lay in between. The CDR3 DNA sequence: TGTGCCAGCATGAGCGGGCCACTCGGGGTCAAAAACATTCAGTACTTC. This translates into CASMSGPLGVKNIQYF.

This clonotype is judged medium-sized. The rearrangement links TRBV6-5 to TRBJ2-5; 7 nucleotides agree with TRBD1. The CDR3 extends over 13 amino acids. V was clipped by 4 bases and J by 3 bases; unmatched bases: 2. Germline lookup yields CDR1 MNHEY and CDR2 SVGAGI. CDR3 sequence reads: CASSLTGKETQYF. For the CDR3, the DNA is TGTGCCAGCAGTTTGACAGGGAAAGAGACCCAGTACTTC.

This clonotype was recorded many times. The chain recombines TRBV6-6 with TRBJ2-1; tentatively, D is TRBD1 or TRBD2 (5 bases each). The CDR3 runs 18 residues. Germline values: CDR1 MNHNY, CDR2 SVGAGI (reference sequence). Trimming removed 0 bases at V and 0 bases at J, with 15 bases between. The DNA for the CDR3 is TGTGCCAGCAGTTACTCTTTCCCGGGGCAAGGCTCCTACAATGAGCAGTTCTTC. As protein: CASSYSFPGQGSYNEQFF.

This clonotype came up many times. CDR3 amino acids: CASSRAGTEAFF. The CDR3 DNA reads as TGTGCCAGCAGCAGGGCCGGCACTGAAGCTTTCTTT. This chain uses TRBV28 with TRBJ1-1, with D perhaps matching TRBD1 (5 bases). The germline V gene has CDR1 MDHEN and CDR2 SYDVKM. CDR3 length: 12 residues. Trimming left V 6 bases short and J 4 bases short, with 9 bases between.

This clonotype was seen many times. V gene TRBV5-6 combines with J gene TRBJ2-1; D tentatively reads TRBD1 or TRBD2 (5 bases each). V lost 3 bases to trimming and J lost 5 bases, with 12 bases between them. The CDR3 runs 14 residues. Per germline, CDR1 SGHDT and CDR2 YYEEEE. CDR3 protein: CASSSRERHNEQFF. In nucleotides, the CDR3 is TGTGCCAGCAGCTCCAGGGAGCGGCACAATGAGCAGTTCTTC.

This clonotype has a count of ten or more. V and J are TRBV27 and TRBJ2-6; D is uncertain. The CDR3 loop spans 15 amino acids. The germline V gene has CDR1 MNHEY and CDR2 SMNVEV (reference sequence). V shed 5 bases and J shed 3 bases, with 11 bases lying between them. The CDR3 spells CASSPQESGANVLTF. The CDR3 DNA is TGTGCCAGCAGTCCTCAGGAAAGTGGGGCCAACGTCCTGACTTTC.

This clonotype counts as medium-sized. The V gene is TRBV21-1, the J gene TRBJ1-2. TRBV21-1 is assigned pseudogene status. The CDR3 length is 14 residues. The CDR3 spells CASSKSGKNYGYTF. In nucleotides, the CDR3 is TGTGCCAGCAGCAAATCTGGCAAAAACTATGGCTACACCTTC.

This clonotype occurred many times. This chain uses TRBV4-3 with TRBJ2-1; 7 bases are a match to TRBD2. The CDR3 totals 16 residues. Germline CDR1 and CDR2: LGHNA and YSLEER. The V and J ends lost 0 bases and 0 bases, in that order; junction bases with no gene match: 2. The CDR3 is CASSQDSGGSYNEQFF. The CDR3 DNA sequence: TGCGCCAGCAGCCAAGATTCGGGGGGCTCCTACAATGAGCAGTTCTTC.

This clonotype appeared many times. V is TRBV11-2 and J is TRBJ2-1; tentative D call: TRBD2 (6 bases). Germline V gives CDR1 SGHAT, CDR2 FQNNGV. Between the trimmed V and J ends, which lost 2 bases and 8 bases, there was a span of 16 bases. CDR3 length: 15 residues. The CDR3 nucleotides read TGTGCCAGCAGCTTACGCAGGGATCCGGGGGATGAGCAGTTCTTC. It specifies CASSLRRDPGDEQFF.

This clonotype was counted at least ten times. This CDR3 reads CASSFGQGQETQYF. CDR3 in DNA: TGTGCCAGCAGTTTCGGACAGGGCCAAGAGACCCAGTACTTC. The chain recombines TRBV11-2 with TRBJ2-5, with TRBD1 matching over 8 bases. With V trimmed by 6 bases and J by 1 base, 4 bases remained unmatched. CDR3 length equals 14 residues. Germline values: CDR1 SGHAT, CDR2 FQNNGV.

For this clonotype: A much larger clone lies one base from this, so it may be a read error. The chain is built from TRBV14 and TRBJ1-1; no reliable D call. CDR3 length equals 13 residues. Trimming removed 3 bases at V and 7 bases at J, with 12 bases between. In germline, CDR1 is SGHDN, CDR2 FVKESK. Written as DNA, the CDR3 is TGTGCCAGCAGCCAGGTCCTCCTGGATGAAGCTTTCTTT. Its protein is CASSQVLLDEAFF. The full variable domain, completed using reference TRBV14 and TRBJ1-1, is EAGVTQFPSHSVIEKGQTVTLRCDPISGHDNLYWYRRVMGKEIKFLLHFVKESKQDESGMPNNRFLAERTGGTYSTLKVQPAELEDSGVYFCASSQVLLDEAFFGQGTRLTVV.

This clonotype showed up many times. The CDR3 here is CASSNPRLTMNTEAFF. DNA of the CDR3: TGTGCCAGCAGTAACCCCCGCTTGACTATGAACACTGAAGCTTTCTTT. This sequence joins TRBV28 and TRBJ1-1; unclear D gene. The V gene's germline CDR1 is MDHEN and CDR2 SYDVKM. The CDR3 has 16 residues. Trimming took 5 bases from V and 0 from J, leaving 16 bases between them.

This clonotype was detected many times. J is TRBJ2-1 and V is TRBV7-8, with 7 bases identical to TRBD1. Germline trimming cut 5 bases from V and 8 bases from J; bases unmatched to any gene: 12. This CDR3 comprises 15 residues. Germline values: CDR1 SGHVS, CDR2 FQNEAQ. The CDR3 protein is CASSLEPGQLYEQFF. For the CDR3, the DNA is TGTGCCAGCAGCCTAGAACCGGGACAGCTATATGAGCAGTTCTTC.

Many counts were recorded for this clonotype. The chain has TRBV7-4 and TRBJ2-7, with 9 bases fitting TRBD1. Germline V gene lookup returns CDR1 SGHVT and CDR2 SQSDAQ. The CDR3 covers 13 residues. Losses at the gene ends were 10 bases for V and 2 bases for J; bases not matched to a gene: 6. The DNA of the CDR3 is TGTGCCACCGGGACAGGGATCCCCTACGAGCAGTACTTC. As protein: CATGTGIPYEQYF.

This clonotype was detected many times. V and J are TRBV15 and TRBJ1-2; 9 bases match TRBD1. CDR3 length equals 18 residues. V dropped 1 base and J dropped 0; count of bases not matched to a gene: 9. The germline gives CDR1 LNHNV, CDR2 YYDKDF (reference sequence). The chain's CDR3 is CATSRVPGQGPSNYGYTF. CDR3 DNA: TGTGCCACCAGCAGAGTTCCGGGACAGGGCCCTTCTAACTATGGCTACACCTTC.

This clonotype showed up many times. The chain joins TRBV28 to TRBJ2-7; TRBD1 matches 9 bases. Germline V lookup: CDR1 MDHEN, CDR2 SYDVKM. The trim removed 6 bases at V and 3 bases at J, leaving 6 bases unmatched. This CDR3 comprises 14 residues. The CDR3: CASRLYRGLYEQYF. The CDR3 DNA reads TGTGCCAGCAGGTTGTACAGGGGGCTCTACGAGCAGTACTTC.

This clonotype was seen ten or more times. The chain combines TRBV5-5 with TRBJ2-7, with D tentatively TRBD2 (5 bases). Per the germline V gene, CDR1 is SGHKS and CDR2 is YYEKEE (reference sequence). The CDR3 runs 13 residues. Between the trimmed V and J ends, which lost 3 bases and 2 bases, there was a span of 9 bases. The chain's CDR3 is CASSSTGTYEQYF. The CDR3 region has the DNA TGTGCCAGCAGCTCCACCGGGACCTACGAGCAGTACTTC.

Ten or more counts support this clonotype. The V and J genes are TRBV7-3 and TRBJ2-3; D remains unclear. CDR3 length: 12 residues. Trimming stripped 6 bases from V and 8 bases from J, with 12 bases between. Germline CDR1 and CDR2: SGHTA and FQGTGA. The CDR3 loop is CASSPPWRTQYF. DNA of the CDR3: TGTGCCAGCAGTCCCCCATGGCGTACGCAGTATTTT.

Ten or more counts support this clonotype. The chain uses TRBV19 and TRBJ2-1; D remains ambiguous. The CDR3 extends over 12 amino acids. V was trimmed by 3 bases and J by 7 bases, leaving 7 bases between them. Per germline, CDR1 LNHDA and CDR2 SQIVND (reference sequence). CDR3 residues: CASSIGRNEQFF. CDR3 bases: TGTGCCAGTAGTATTGGCCGTAATGAGCAGTTCTTC.